The 26 T cell receptor beta chains reported below all come from one sample, sequenced in a study of blood T cell repertoires in COVID-19 (dated by TCRdb to about 2020). Library method: the immunoSEQ multiplex PCR assay. TCRdb holds this immuneACCESS table with in-frame rearrangements only. Some clones are missing; in checked studies, unresolved V genes explain under half, and the rest has no known cause. The sample table holds approximately 110,000 clones, of which around 66% were seen once. The top ten clonotypes cover about 5.9% of the sample. The sequenced sample was peripheral blood. The receptors were gathered from a man older than 75 with acute or convalescent COVID-19.

The J gene is TRBJ1-2, the V gene TRBV7-8; TRBD1 matches at 9 bases. The germline V gene encodes CDR1 SGHVS and CDR2 FQNEAQ. The CDR3 totals 18 residues. V lost 5 bases to trimming and J lost 1 base; unmatched junction nucleotides: 14. In nucleotides, the CDR3 is TGTGCCAGCAGCCCGAGGGGTGGGACAGGGATCCGTAACTATGGCTACACCTTC. Protein: CASSPRGGTGIRNYGYTF.

This sequence joins TRBV9 and TRBJ1-1; 8 bases match TRBD1. Losses at the gene ends were 0 bases for V and 5 bases for J; bases not matched to a gene: 6. Germline assignment: CDR1 SGDLS and CDR2 YYNGEE. This CDR3 is built from 15 residues. The CDR3 spells CASSVGQGRGTEAFF. DNA for the CDR3: TGTGCCAGCAGCGTAGGACAGGGGCGAGGTACTGAAGCTTTCTTT.

This clone was picked up one time. The chain recombines TRBV21-1 with TRBJ2-1; the table's D gene call, TRBD2, was not cross checked with the DNA. TRBV21-1 is noted as a pseudogene. CDR3 length: 17 amino acids. The CDR3 coding sequence is TGTGCCAGCAGCAATAGTGGGTTCCTTACTAACTACAATGAGCAGTTCTTC. It encodes CASSNSGFLTNYNEQFF.

The chain recombines TRBV6-1 with TRBJ2-7, with 9 bases identical to TRBD1. This CDR3 is 15 amino acids long. J was trimmed by 1 base and V by 3 bases; bases with no gene match: 4. Germline CDR1 and CDR2: MNHNS and SASEGT. In DNA, the CDR3 is TGTGCCAGCAGTGAGGGGACAGGGCAATCCTACGAGCAGTACTTC. Translating it yields CASSEGTGQSYEQYF.

This sequence joins TRBV27 and TRBJ1-6; 7 bases map to TRBD1. Germline-derived CDR1 and CDR2 are MNHEY and SMNVEV (reference sequence). Trimming cost V 4 bases and J 6 bases; bases outside gene matches: 6. The CDR3 has 15 residues. The CDR3: CASSYQDRTNSPLHF. In nucleotides, the CDR3 is TGTGCCAGCAGTTACCAGGACAGGACTAATTCACCCCTCCACTTT.

The genes are TRBV7-3 and TRBJ2-2; D call uncertain. This CDR3 comprises 12 residues. V lost 5 bases, J lost 3 bases, and 4 bases lay in between. Germline V gives CDR1 SGHTA, CDR2 FQGTGA. CDR3 sequence: CASSPYTGELFF. CDR3 sequence (DNA): TGTGCCAGCAGCCCTTACACCGGGGAGCTGTTTTTT.

The chain carries TRBV6-5 and TRBJ2-3; D possibly corresponds to TRBD1 (5 bases). Germline-derived CDR1 and CDR2 are MNHEY and SVGAGI. The CDR3 consists of 15 residues. The V end lost 6 bases, the J end lost 6 bases, and 19 bases lay between the germline ends. The CDR3 here is CASSPQGSYADTQYF. CDR3 coding DNA: TGTGCCAGCAGCCCCCAGGGCAGCTACGCGGATACGCAGTATTTT.

The genes are TRBV24-1 and TRBJ2-3; the D is unclear. In germline, CDR1 is KGHDR, CDR2 SFDVKD. The CDR3 is 20 amino acids. V dropped 1 base and J dropped 4 bases, with 26 bases sitting between them. The CDR3 DNA follows: TGTGCCACCAGTGATTTTGTGGGCTCTGATCCTCTTGATCCTCCAGATACGCAGTATTTT. As protein: CATSDFVGSDPLDPPDTQYF.

This chain links TRBV6-2 or TRBV6-3 with TRBJ2-7; TRBD2 agrees at 8 bases. Germline V gene lookup returns CDR1 MNHEY and CDR2 SVGEGT. The J segment lost 6 bases and the V segment lost 6 bases, leaving 10 bases of the junction unmatched. The CDR3 totals 14 residues. In nucleotides, the CDR3 is TGTGCCAGCAGCCTGACGCGGGAGGTAGGCGAGCAGTACTTC. Its protein product is CASSLTREVGEQYF.

This clone was recorded once. Other nucleotide sequences from this sample produce the same CDR3. The chain is built from TRBV4-2 and TRBJ2-3; maybe TRBD2 (6 bases). V was clipped by 0 bases and J by 1 base, with 14 bases between them. The CDR3 has 17 amino acids. In germline, CDR1 is LGHNA, CDR2 YNFKEQ. CDR3 DNA: TGTGCCAGCAGCCAAGATCCCCGGGGCGGGGGCACAGATACGCAGTATTTT. Translated, it gives CASSQDPRGGGTDTQYF.

The sample holds a few counts of this clone. The chain combines TRBV6-5 with TRBJ2-5, with 7 bases fitting TRBD1. Looked up from germline, CDR1 is MNHEY and CDR2 is SVGAGI. The CDR3 runs to 12 residues. Trimming at V came to 7 bases and at J to 2 bases, leaving 1 base not matched to a gene. This chain's CDR3 is CASKTGQETQYF. For the CDR3, the DNA is TGTGCCAGCAAGACAGGGCAAGAGACCCAGTACTTC.

This clone was seen only once. This rearrangement joins TRBV3-1 (or the pseudogene TRBV3-2) to TRBJ1-6; 7 bases line up with TRBD1. Germline V gives CDR1 LGHDT, CDR2 YNNKEL (reference sequence). The CDR3 is 15 amino acids. V lost 1 base, J lost 6 bases, and 3 bases stayed unmatched. For the CDR3, the DNA is TGTGCCAGCAGCCAAGGGACAGGAATTAATTCACCCCTCCACTTT. Translation: CASSQGTGINSPLHF.

The chain employs TRBV18 and TRBJ2-1; a possible D gene is TRBD1 (9 bases). The ends were cut back, 6 bases at V and 4 bases at J, with 25 bases in the middle. Germline V gives CDR1 KGHSH, CDR2 LQKENI. The CDR3 covers 18 residues. CDR3 in DNA: TGTGCCAGCTCCCGGACAGGGGCGACTAGCGTAAAGTACAATGAGCAGTTCTTC. Protein sequence: CASSRTGATSVKYNEQFF.

This clone appeared once. This chain joins TRBV28 and TRBJ2-5, with 9 bases identical to TRBD1. Germline V lookup: CDR1 MDHEN, CDR2 SYDVKM. The CDR3 covers 15 residues. Unmatched junction bases numbered 10, after V lost 6 bases and J lost 5 bases. CDR3 bases: TGTGCCAGCAGGTCCGAACAGGGGGCGAGGGAGACCCAGTACTTC. Its translation is CASRSEQGARETQYF.

The chain uses TRBV29-1 and TRBJ2-7; D might be TRBD2 (6 bases). Germline V lookup: CDR1 SQVTM, CDR2 ANQGSEA. The CDR3 runs 13 residues. The V end was cut by 4 bases, the J end by 0 bases, with 10 bases between. CDR3 sequence (DNA): TGCAGCGTTGGCGGGGCTCCCTCCTACGAGCAGTACTTC. As protein: CSVGGAPSYEQYF.

This sequence joins TRBV5-1 and TRBJ2-2; D is possibly TRBD2 (6 bases). Germline lookup yields CDR1 SGHRS and CDR2 YFSETQ. CDR3 length: 16 amino acids. Trimming removed 3 bases from V and 3 bases from J, with 15 bases in between. The CDR3 DNA reads TGCGCCAGCAGCTCCCTAGGGTTAGCGGACACCGGGGAGCTGTTTTTT. Translating gives CASSSLGLADTGELFF.

The count of this clone is one. The chain links TRBV5-1 to TRBJ2-5; 12 positions match TRBD2. The CDR3 covers 17 residues. Germline CDR1 reads SGHRS; CDR2 reads YFSETQ. The J segment lost 2 bases and the V segment lost 0 bases, leaving 5 bases of the junction unmatched. CDR3 coding DNA: TGCGCCAGCAGCTTGGGGCTAGCGGGAGGGGAGCAAGAGACCCAGTACTTC. Translation gives CASSLGLAGGEQETQYF.

The chain joins TRBV7-2 to TRBJ2-5, with 7 positions matching TRBD2. Trimming took 5 bases from V and 4 from J; bases not matched to a gene: 10. The germline V gene encodes CDR1 SGHTA and CDR2 FQGNSA. There are 15 residues in the CDR3. The CDR3 reads CASSPGAVAGETQYF. CDR3 nucleotide sequence: TGTGCCAGCAGCCCCGGGGCGGTAGCGGGAGAGACCCAGTACTTC.

This chain uses TRBV5-1 with TRBJ2-1; 8 nucleotides agree with TRBD2. This CDR3 comprises 16 residues. The ends lost 0 bases at V and 6 bases at J; junction bases unmatched: 8. CDR1 is SGHRS and CDR2 is YFSETQ in the germline V gene. The DNA of the CDR3 is TGCGCCAGCAGCTTGGGGACTAGCAGCAGTCTCAATGAGCAGTTCTTC. It codes for CASSLGTSSSLNEQFF.

V and J are TRBV18 and TRBJ2-3; 8 positions match TRBD1. Germline assignment: CDR1 KGHSH and CDR2 LQKENI. The CDR3 totals 15 residues. After removal of 3 bases from V and 3 bases from J, the junction contained 5 bases not matched to a gene. Here the CDR3 reads CASSPNTGGTDTQYF. The CDR3 nucleotides read TGTGCCAGCTCACCTAATACAGGGGGAACAGATACGCAGTATTTT.

The rearrangement joins TRBV29-1 to TRBJ2-1, with no clear D. From germline, CDR1 is SQVTM and CDR2 ANQGSEA. The V gene lost 8 bases and the J gene lost 6 bases, with 11 bases spanning the gap. CDR3 length: 11 amino acids. The CDR3 loop reads CSLKNGNEQFF. In DNA form, the CDR3 reads TGCAGCCTTAAGAACGGCAATGAGCAGTTCTTC.

In DNA form, the CDR3 reads TGTGCCAGCAGCCCACCCGGGTATTCCTACAATGAGCAGTTCTTC. It encodes CASSPPGYSYNEQFF. This chain joins TRBV9 and TRBJ2-1; D is unclear. Trimming left V 4 bases short and J 1 base short, with 12 bases between. Germline lookup yields CDR1 SGDLS and CDR2 YYNGEE. CDR3 length: 15 amino acids.

Details on this clone: This sample also contains other DNA sequences that code for the same CDR3. This rearrangement joins TRBV28 to TRBJ2-7; tentatively, D is TRBD2 (6 bases). The CDR3 consists of 12 residues. Trimming took 4 bases from V and 3 from J, leaving 7 bases between them. Germline loops: CDR1 MDHEN, CDR2 SYDVKM. In DNA form, the CDR3 reads TGTGCCAGCAGTTCGGGGGTCTACGAGCAGTACTTC. This translates into CASSSGVYEQYF.

This chain links TRBV19 with TRBJ2-5; D is possibly TRBD2 (6 bases). Germline-derived CDR1 and CDR2 are LNHDA and SQIVND (reference sequence). There are 15 residues in the CDR3. V was shortened by 2 bases and J by 4 bases, with 14 bases between the two germline ends. The CDR3 nucleotides are TGTGCCAGTAGTATACGGGCCACAGCGGGAGAGACCCAGTACTTC. This translates into CASSIRATAGETQYF.

V and J are TRBV9 and TRBJ2-2; TRBD2 aligns across 8 bases. The CDR3 loop spans 16 amino acids. The germline gives CDR1 SGDLS, CDR2 YYNGEE. V shed 3 bases, J shed 1 base, and the junction held 5 bases outside the gene matches. CDR3 in DNA: TGTGCCAGCAGCGCCTCGGGGGGGCGGAACACCGGGGAGCTGTTTTTT. The encoded protein is CASSASGGRNTGELFF.

The chain combines TRBV11-2 with TRBJ2-7; TRBD1 aligns across 11 bases. Germline V gene sequence: CDR1 SGHAT, CDR2 FQNNGV. The CDR3 runs to 20 residues. V shed 0 bases, J shed 5 bases, and the junction held 18 bases outside the gene matches. The CDR3 DNA follows: TGTGCCAGCAGCTTAGAGGTCTTGGGGGCTCCGGGACAGGGGGTAAACGAGCAGTACTTC. This codes for CASSLEVLGAPGQGVNEQYF. Together with reference TRBV11-2 and TRBJ2-7, the CDR3 gives the full variable domain: EAGVAQSPRYKIIEKRQSVAFWCNPISGHATLYWYQQILGQGPKLLIQFQNNGVVDDSQLPKDRFSAERLKGVDSTLKIQPAKLEDSAVYLCASSLEVLGAPGQGVNEQYFGPGTRLTVT.